Presented here are 24 T cell receptor beta chains from one specimen sequenced in a study of identical twins. TCRdb independently ran MiXCR on the 5' RACE reads; one entry per CDR3 protein. The sample holds 310,000 or so distinct CDR3 sequences; roughly 10% are singletons and the top ten take approximately 6.5%. The data also belong to a second study, concerning yellow fever vaccine responses in identical twins.

The specimen was CD8+ T cells sorted from blood. These receptor sequences come from a woman under 30 in good health.

This clonotype was picked up a small number of times. This chain links TRBV7-9 with TRBJ2-1; unclear D gene. Trimming left V 1 base short and J 8 bases short, with 12 bases between. Germline V gene lookup returns CDR1 SEHNR and CDR2 FQNEAQ (reference sequence). This CDR3 contains 14 residues. CDR3 sequence reads: CASSLDEVPDEQFF. CDR3 sequence (DNA): TGTGCCAGCAGCTTAGACGAAGTCCCGGATGAGCAGTTCTTC.

This clonotype was detected ten times or more. This rearrangement joins TRBV12-3 or TRBV12-4 to TRBJ1-5, with 7 positions matching TRBD1. The CDR3 totals 15 residues. The ends lost 5 bases at V and 7 bases at J; junction bases unmatched: 11. The CDR3 loop is CASSPLTGEGQPQHF. Here the CDR3 DNA reads TGTGCCAGCAGTCCCCTTACAGGGGAAGGACAGCCCCAGCATTTT.

This clonotype was observed a few times. The chain recombines TRBV10-3 with TRBJ1-5; D perhaps matches TRBD1 (6 bases). Germline V gene lookup returns CDR1 ENHRY and CDR2 SYGVKD. This CDR3 has 13 residues. V was trimmed by 8 bases and J by 0 bases, leaving 8 bases between them. This CDR3 is CAIGTYSNQPQHF. In DNA form, the CDR3 reads TGTGCCATCGGGACATATAGCAATCAGCCCCAGCATTTT.

This clonotype was observed at least ten times. The gene calls are TRBV4-2 and TRBJ2-1; possible D gene TRBD2, 5 bases. Trimming stripped 2 bases from V and 6 bases from J, with 14 bases between. This CDR3 is built from 15 residues. Germline loops: CDR1 LGHNA, CDR2 YNFKEQ. The CDR3 spells CASSQFWTGSNEQFF. Here the CDR3 DNA reads TGTGCCAGCAGCCAATTTTGGACGGGGTCCAATGAGCAGTTCTTC.

The V and J genes are TRBV4-3 and TRBJ2-2, with 9 bases lining up with TRBD1. This CDR3 contains 17 residues. Germline-derived CDR1 and CDR2 are LGHNA and YSLEER. Trimming took 2 bases from V and 5 from J; bases not matched to a gene: 9. CDR3 sequence (DNA): TGCGCCAGCAGCCAATACACGACAGGGGGTCTTACCGGGGAGCTGTTTTTT. Translated: CASSQYTTGGLTGELFF.

This clonotype was seen many times. The V gene is TRBV7-9, the J gene TRBJ2-1; 11 nucleotides align to TRBD2. Germline V CDR1 and CDR2: SEHNR, FQNEAQ (reference sequence). The CDR3 has 17 amino acids. Losses at the gene ends were 7 bases for V and 7 bases for J; bases not matched to a gene: 15. The CDR3, as DNA: TGTGCCAGCACCCGGCCCGAGGCTAGCGGGGGGTATAATGAGCAGTTCTTC. This encodes CASTRPEASGGYNEQFF.

There are many counts of this clonotype. The CDR3 bases are TGTGCCAGCAGTTTCGCGGGGTTTTTGAACGAGCAGTACTTC. It codes for CASSFAGFLNEQYF. This rearrangement joins TRBV12-3 or TRBV12-4 to TRBJ2-7, with D possibly matching TRBD2 (6 bases). The CDR3 runs 14 residues. V was pared by 3 bases and J by 5 bases, with 14 bases between.

In this sample, this clonotype turned up a few times. The V and J genes are TRBV5-6 and TRBJ2-1; D may be TRBD1 (6 bases). CDR3 length: 13 amino acids. V lost 3 bases, J lost 4 bases, and 8 bases lay in between. Per the germline V gene, CDR1 is SGHDT and CDR2 is YYEEEE. The CDR3, as DNA: TGTGCCAGCAGCTGGACAGAGTACAATGAGCAGTTCTTC. Its translation is CASSWTEYNEQFF.

CDR3 protein: CASSQVVQETQYF. CDR3 DNA sequence: TGTGCCAGCAGCCAAGTTGTCCAAGAGACCCAGTACTTC. The chain links TRBV3-1 to TRBJ2-5; D is uncertain. Germline assignment: CDR1 LGHDT and CDR2 YNNKEL (reference sequence). The CDR3 is 13 amino acids. V lost 1 base to trimming and J lost 1 base, with 4 bases between them.

This clonotype was recorded at least ten times. The rearrangement uses TRBV3-1 and TRBJ2-3, with 10 bases fitting TRBD2. This CDR3 region has 18 residues. CDR1 and CDR2 from the germline V gene are LGHDT and YNNKEL (reference sequence). The V segment lost 1 base and the J segment 0 bases; nucleotides outside the gene matches: 7. The CDR3 region is CASSQVAGGLVSTDTQYF. The CDR3 DNA sequence: TGTGCCAGCAGCCAAGTAGCGGGGGGCCTTGTTAGCACAGATACGCAGTATTTT.

The chain has TRBV27 and TRBJ1-5, with TRBD1 identical over 7 bases. The V gene end was trimmed by 5 bases and the J gene end by 6 bases; junction bases not matched to a gene: 7. The CDR3 covers 14 residues. Germline-derived CDR1 and CDR2 are MNHEY and SMNVEV (reference sequence). The CDR3 region has the DNA TGTGCCAGCAGTCCGACAGGGACCCTTCAGCCCCAGCATTTT. Amino acid sequence: CASSPTGTLQPQHF.

This clonotype was found many times. This chain links TRBV6-2 or TRBV6-3 with TRBJ2-7; D is unclear. CDR1 and CDR2 (germline): MNHEY, SVGEGT. The CDR3 runs to 16 residues. V lost 2 bases, J lost 1 base, and 15 bases lay in between. CDR3 coding DNA: TGTGCCAGCAGTTACGGACCGAACCGAAAGTCCTACGAGCAGTACTTC. Encoded protein: CASSYGPNRKSYEQYF.

The V gene is TRBV27, the J gene TRBJ2-7, with 11 bases matching TRBD2. Trimming at V came to 6 bases and at J to 3 bases, leaving 10 bases not matched to a gene. In germline, CDR1 is MNHEY, CDR2 SMNVEV (reference sequence). This CDR3 comprises 16 residues. The CDR3 protein is CASRTSGTKLYYEQYF. The CDR3 nucleotides are TGTGCCAGCAGGACTAGCGGGACCAAACTCTACTACGAGCAGTACTTC.

This clonotype was seen at least ten times. The chain is built from TRBV4-3 and TRBJ2-7; maybe TRBD1 (6 bases). This CDR3 region has 16 residues. V lost 0 bases, J lost 4 bases, and 16 bases lay in between. Germline CDR1 LGHNA, CDR2 YSLEER. CDR3 amino acids: CASSQDRGIVGYEQYF. The CDR3 DNA is TGCGCCAGCAGCCAAGATAGGGGGATCGTCGGGTACGAGCAGTACTTC.

V and J are TRBV7-2 and TRBJ2-7, with 9 bases matching TRBD2. V gave up 5 bases and J gave up 3 bases; unmatched junction bases: 11. The CDR3 has 16 residues. CDR1 is SGHTA and CDR2 is FQGNSA in the germline V gene. The DNA for the CDR3 is TGTGCCAGCAGCCTAGGTAGGCTAGCGGGGTTCTACGAGCAGTACTTC. It specifies CASSLGRLAGFYEQYF.

Ten or more counts support this clonotype. The rearrangement uses TRBV6-2 or TRBV6-3 and TRBJ2-1, with a possible D match to TRBD2 (5 bases). CDR3 length: 18 amino acids. Germline CDR1 is MNHEY and CDR2 is SVGEGT. V was trimmed by 6 bases and J by 8 bases, leaving 29 bases between them. CDR3 nucleotide sequence: TGTGCCAGCAGACCTCCCGAACTTCGGAGGTCTAATTCCGATGAGCAGTTCTTC. Translating gives CASRPPELRRSNSDEQFF.

This clonotype has just a few counts. The V and J genes are TRBV20-1 and TRBJ2-2, with unresolved D. CDR3 length equals 14 residues. V lost 0 bases and J lost 0, with 5 bases in between. Germline CDR1 and CDR2: DFQATT and SNEGSKA (reference sequence). This chain's CDR3 is CSARESPNTGELFF. The CDR3 region has the DNA TGCAGTGCTAGAGAGTCCCCGAACACCGGGGAGCTGTTTTTT.

This clonotype has just a few counts. The chain uses TRBV11-2 and TRBJ2-4; D gene ambiguous. Per the germline V gene, CDR1 is SGHAT and CDR2 is FQNNGV. CDR3 length: 14 residues. Trimming took off 1 base at V and 15 bases at J, with 19 bases between the two ends. This CDR3 reads CASSLGQDDKRGYF. The CDR3 DNA reads as TGTGCCAGCAGCTTAGGGCAGGACGACAAGCGAGGGTACTTC.

The genes are TRBV12-3 or TRBV12-4 and TRBJ1-4; TRBD1 matches at 7 bases. The CDR3 loop spans 14 amino acids. With 6 bases clipped from V and 7 bases from J, the junction kept 8 bases outside the gene matches. The DNA of the CDR3 is TGTGCCAGCAGCTCTCCAGGGGGGGGTGAAAAACTGTTTTTT. Protein: CASSSPGGGEKLFF.

The genes are TRBV6-4 and TRBJ2-3, with D perhaps assigned TRBD1 or TRBD2 (5 bases each). This CDR3 comprises 15 residues. V was clipped by 2 bases and J by 4 bases, with 13 bases between them. The germline CDR1 and CDR2 sequences are MRHNA and SNTAGT. This chain's CDR3 is CASSDPSVGPDTQYF. The CDR3 region has the DNA TGTGCCAGCAGTGACCCCTCCGTGGGACCAGATACGCAGTATTTT.

The V call is TRBV7-2, the J call TRBJ2-1; 9 bases agree with TRBD2. This CDR3 is built from 16 residues. With 5 bases clipped from V and 4 bases from J, the junction kept 9 bases outside the gene matches. Germline values: CDR1 SGHTA, CDR2 FQGNSA. CDR3 coding DNA: TGTGCCAGCAGCCCAGTAGCGGGAGTGGGTTACAATGAGCAGTTCTTC. Protein: CASSPVAGVGYNEQFF.

The chain uses TRBV30 and TRBJ2-2; 10 bases map to TRBD2. The V gene's germline CDR1 is GTSNPN and CDR2 SVGIG (reference sequence). V shed 6 bases, J shed 6 bases, and the junction held 10 bases outside the gene matches. There are 15 residues in the CDR3. CDR3 bases: TGTGCCTGCATCCCCCTAGCGGGGGTCGCCGGGGAGCTGTTTTTT. Residues: CACIPLAGVAGELFF.

This clonotype appeared many times. The chain joins TRBV29-1 to TRBJ2-7, with TRBD1 identical over 9 bases. The V and J ends lost 6 bases and 3 bases, in that order; junction bases with no gene match: 6. CDR3 size: 13 residues. CDR1 is SQVTM, CDR2 ANQGSEA, per germline. The CDR3 coding sequence is TGCAGCGTAATGACAGGGGGTCTCTACGAGCAGTACTTC. This gives the protein CSVMTGGLYEQYF.

The V and J genes are TRBV7-3 and TRBJ2-1, with D tentatively TRBD1 or TRBD2 (5 bases each). The germline CDR1 and CDR2 sequences are SGHTA and FQGTGA. V lost 2 bases, J lost 1 base, and 12 bases lay in between. The CDR3 length is 16 residues. The chain's CDR3 is CASSLLGEMSYNEQFF. CDR3 nucleotide sequence: TGTGCCAGCAGCTTACTGGGGGAAATGTCCTACAATGAGCAGTTCTTC.